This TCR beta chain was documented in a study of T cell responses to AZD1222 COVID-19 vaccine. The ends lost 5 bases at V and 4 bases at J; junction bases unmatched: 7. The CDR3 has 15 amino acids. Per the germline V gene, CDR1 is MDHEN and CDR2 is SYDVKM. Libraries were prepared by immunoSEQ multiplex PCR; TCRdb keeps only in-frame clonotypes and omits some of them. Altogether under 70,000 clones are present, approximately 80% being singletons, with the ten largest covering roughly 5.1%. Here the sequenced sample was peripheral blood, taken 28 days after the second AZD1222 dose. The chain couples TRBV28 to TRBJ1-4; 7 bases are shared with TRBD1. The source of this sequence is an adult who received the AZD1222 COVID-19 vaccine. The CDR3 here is CASSPQTGSNEKLFF. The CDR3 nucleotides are TGTGCCAGCAGTCCCCAGACAGGGAGTAATGAAAAACTGTTTTTT.